The 5 T cell receptor beta chains in this list originate from one sample, sequenced in a study of patients and donors after allogeneic stem cell transplantation. TCRdb redid the calling of the RT-PCR reads with MiXCR, one entry per CDR3 protein. The sample shows about a million distinct CDR3 sequences, about a sixth of them seen only once. Sequencing input: blood, either unsorted or a sorted T cell fraction (not recorded which). The receptors originated from a human donor who was either an allogeneic HSCT recipient or a stem cell or donor lymphocyte infusion donor (not recorded which). It is not recorded whose cells these are; they may come from a transplant donor.

The rearrangement uses TRBV20-1 and TRBJ1-1; D gene ambiguous. Germline V gene data show CDR1 as DFQATT and CDR2 as SNEGSKA (reference sequence). The CDR3 consists of 14 residues. Trimming shortened V by 5 bases and J by 1 base, and 14 bases separated the two germline ends. The chain's CDR3 is CSAPGRYKNTEAFF. In DNA, the CDR3 is TGCAGTGCTCCGGGCCGCTATAAGAACACTGAAGCTTTCTTT.

This clonotype was recorded a few times. The gene calls are TRBV20-1 and TRBJ1-3; 10 positions match TRBD1. V shed 3 bases, J shed 10 bases, and the junction held 9 bases outside the gene matches. This CDR3 spans 14 amino acids. Germline loops: CDR1 DFQATT, CDR2 SNEGSKA (reference sequence). CDR3 in amino acids: CSASRGQGEGTIYF. The CDR3 DNA reads TGCAGTGCTAGTCGTGGACAGGGGGAAGGGACCATATATTTT.

This clonotype was seen at least ten times. The chain links TRBV5-6 to TRBJ2-7; D ambiguous. This CDR3 has 13 amino acids. Trimming left V 1 base short and J 3 bases short, with 8 bases between. Germline V CDR1 and CDR2: SGHDT, YYEEEE. The CDR3 DNA reads TGTGCCAGCAGCTTGCCGGAAGGCTACGAGCAGTACTTC. It translates to CASSLPEGYEQYF.

This rearrangement joins TRBV29-1 to TRBJ1-1; D might be TRBD1 (5 bases). V was trimmed by 7 bases and J by 4 bases, leaving 19 bases between them. The germline gives CDR1 SQVTM, CDR2 ANQGSEA. The CDR3 is 14 residues long. The CDR3 loop is CSAHQGWRSTEAFF. The CDR3, as DNA: TGCAGCGCTCACCAGGGATGGAGATCCACTGAAGCTTTCTTT. Combining the CDR3 with reference TRBV29-1 and TRBJ1-1 gives the whole variable domain SAVISQKPSRDICQRGTSLTIQCQVDSQVTMMFWYRQQPGQSLTLIATANQGSEATYESGFVIDKFPISRPNLTFSTLTVSNMSPEDSSIYLCSAHQGWRSTEAFFGQGTRLTVV.

This chain links TRBV7-6 with TRBJ2-7, with 11 bases lining up with TRBD1. After removal of 2 bases from V and 2 bases from J, the junction contained 2 bases not matched to a gene. This CDR3 is built from 15 residues. Germline CDR1 is SGHVS and CDR2 is FNYEAQ. The CDR3 sequence is CASSLTGQGAYEQYF. Here the CDR3 DNA reads TGTGCCAGCAGCTTAACGGGACAGGGGGCCTACGAGCAGTACTTC. Complete variable domain (other parts from reference TRBV7-6 and TRBJ2-7): GAGVSQSPRYKVTKRGQDVALRCDPISGHVSLYWYRQALGQGPEFLTYFNYEAQQDKSGLPNDRFSAERPEGSISTLTIQRTEQRDSAMYRCASSLTGQGAYEQYFGPGTRLTVT.